This T cell receptor (beta chain) was profiled in a study of T cell responses to AZD1222 COVID-19 vaccine. Germline CDR1 and CDR2: SGHRS and YFSETQ. The V end lost 0 bases, the J end lost 4 bases, and 10 bases lay between the germline ends. This CDR3 has 15 residues. As to this clone: What it binds is not known.

Assay: immunoSEQ multiplex PCR; the TCRdb copy retains only in-frame clones and omits some. Found here are 150,000 to 200,000 clones, 90% to 95% of them singletons; the top ten hold 7.5% to 9.5%. Study-wide results and caveats: CD4 TCRs linked to vaccination spanned spike, dominating at 160-218 and 743-854. Every sample of the repertoires postdated the peak T cell response. White British ancestry dominated among donors, who included more females, and clonal diversity was possibly underestimated. Seropositive AZD1222 recipients at baseline numbered only 5 or 6.

The receptor's source is an adult in good health. The chain carries TRBV5-1 and TRBJ2-2; D is uncertain. The source was peripheral blood, collected on day 0 of AZD1222 vaccination. This CDR3 reads CASSLAVQPTGELFF. The CDR3 DNA sequence: TGCGCCAGCAGCTTGGCCGTGCAGCCCACCGGGGAGCTGTTTTTT.